This TCR beta chain was recovered during a study of T cells in Graves' hyperthyroidism and ophthalmopathy (dated by TCRdb to the late 2010s). Regarding the study in general: Peripheral blood was sampled at the time of initial diagnosis, prior to any treatment. To identify distinguishing TCR V-J signatures, a discovery cohort of around 100 patients was used, comprising roughly 45 with Graves' ophthalmopathy and approximately 57 with stable Graves' hyperthyroidism. Prospective prediction of ophthalmopathy was tested in an independent validation cohort of 18 to 20 hyperthyroidism patients and 15 to 17 patients who later progressed to ophthalmopathy. The 95 to 100 discovery patients were randomly split 7:3 into training and test sets. In addition, the study compared T-cell repertoires in thyroid tissue and in blood from a handful of Graves' hyperthyroidism patients. Once sampling was done, hyperthyroidism patients were given methimazole at a starting dose of 30 mg daily, whereas ophthalmopathy patients were given high-dose intravenous methylprednisolone. According to the paper, TCR Vbeta CDR3 sequencing was carried out on approximately 140 peripheral blood samples, which came from over 40 ophthalmopathy, under 85 hyperthyroidism and approximately 17 progressor patients. Broader findings and caveats from the paper: In validation, the model predicted progression to ophthalmopathy with over 65% sensitivity and 72% to 85% specificity, a median of about six months before onset. No statistical method was used to fix the sample size in advance, and group allocation was not hidden from the investigators. Blood samples also contained most of the expanded thyroid clonotypes (frequency above 0.001), which suggests that blood repertoires may reflect thyroid immune responses. Ophthalmopathy was separated from stable hyperthyroidism by a 13 V-J signature model, with about 86% sensitivity and roughly 81% specificity obtained in cross-validation and 80%/75% obtained in testing.

In the case of this clonotype: It has no known antigen specificity. No much larger clone is present one base from it, and per-base qualities are unavailable.

The germline ends are 8 bases apart after V is trimmed by 0 bases and J by 10 bases. The germline V gene yields SGDLS for CDR1 and YYNGEE for CDR2. Taken from cysteine to phenylalanine, the CDR3 has 12 residues. Kept here is only the CDR3 DNA, which spans 36 bases and is read in frame from base 1. Hyperthyroidism patients were aged 18 to 65 years and newly diagnosed, with disease duration of less than 2 months. The study excluded patients with uncontrolled infections, other autoimmune diseases, pregnancy or lactation. Clinical symptoms, serum thyroxine and TRAb, thyroid ultrasound, and orbital computed tomography formed the basis for the diagnoses. Blood from progressor patients was collected at the time of first diagnosis with hyperthyroidism, before any ophthalmopathy symptoms had appeared. Ficoll-Paque density gradient centrifugation was used to isolate PBMCs from about 9.4 ml of fresh peripheral blood. Progressor patients were defined as those initially diagnosed with Graves' hyperthyroidism in whom ophthalmopathy developed during follow-up. Trizol reagent was used to extract total RNA, and RNA quality was then checked on an Agilent 2100 Bioanalyzer.

TCR beta CDR3 regions were amplified from RNA transcripts. The TCR CDR3 was subjected to a first round of RT-PCR using the HTBI primer set and the Qiagen OneStep RT-PCR kit. A second multiplex PCR round built the libraries, followed by size selection and purification. Libraries were sequenced paired-end with 100 bp reads on an Illumina HiSeq2000. Per the authors' processing: SOAPnuke was used to process the raw data, with reads discarded if the reads contained adapters or uncalled bases, had a mean Phred below 15, or lacked an exact constant-primer or identifier match. COPE v1.2.5 was used to merge the high-quality paired reads, and each unique nucleotide sequence was defined as a clonotype. MiTCR v1.1 was used to align the clonotypes against IMGT TRBV, TRBD and TRBJ reference segments. The analysis was restricted to V-J combinations with a frequency above 0.0001, which together covered roughly 99% of the repertoires. A TCS score was defined as the ratio of F50 (clonal expansion) to E x V (chaos), with BLOSUM62-based TCRdist applied between CDR3 peptides within each V-J. Welch's t-statistics and random forest reduced several hundred V-J features to 10 to 15, which were used in a naive Bayes classifier (R e1071). TCRdb applied fastp at Q25 and MiXCR to the public reads, then kept only in-frame beta chains. Records with the same CDR3 protein are collapsed into one entry carrying the most frequent genes and DNA. TCRdb assigned the V and J calls; the authors' analysis was not used. The sample contains hundreds of thousands of distinct CDR3 sequences, approximately 13% of them found a single time. 5% to 7% of the sample lies in the top ten.

The specimen was blood. This receptor was identified in a woman in her 30s with Graves' hyperthyroidism that later progressed to Graves' ophthalmopathy. The chain was built from TRBV9 and TRBJ2-1; the D gene cannot be named for sure. At the DNA level, the sequence is TGTGCCAGCAGCGTAGAGCCCCCGGAGCAGTTCTTC. This sequence encodes CASSVEPPEQFF. Joined to the reference TRBV9 and TRBJ2-1 proteins, this CDR3 gives the full variable domain: DSGVTQTPKHLITATGQRVTLRCSPRSGDLSVYWYQQSLDQGLQFLIQYYNGEERAKGNILERFSAQQFPDLHSELNLSSLELGDSALYFCASSVEPPEQFFGPGTRLTVL.